The rows below give T cell receptor beta chains drawn from one sample of a study of metastatic and nonmetastatic thyroid tumors. Using MiXCR, TCRdb reanalyzed the PCR reads. The sample holds more than 13,000 clones; 12% are singletons and the top ten take 13% to 15%. Sequencing input: blood. The receptors were gathered from a female donor with papillary thyroid cancer or a benign thyroid nodule (not recorded which). Some clones in this sample may be carry-over from other donors' samples. The CDR3 runs from the conserved cysteine through the conserved F or W. Where a row states a size, it is once, few, many or the class of an expanded clone; other rows omit it.

v_gene	len	abundance	CDR3aa
TRBV11-2	17	-	CASIPCGAISGGYGYTF
TRBV5-1	15	many	CASSFWLAQQETQYF
TRBV2	13	medium-sized	CASKVRGSYEQYF
TRBV12-3/TRBV12-4	17	-	CASSLGASAGVNTEAFF
TRBV7-9	14	many	CASIPPAESETQYF
TRBV12-3/TRBV12-4	13	medium-sized	CASSLVIGNGYTF
TRBV2	14	many	CASRFTGGVEKLFF
TRBV10-3	11	many	CAISENYEQYF
TRBV6-2/TRBV6-3	13	-	CASSWVETGELFF
TRBV6-5	16	medium-sized	CASSYSREHYNSPLHF
TRBV20-1	14	many	CSARDISGANVLTF
TRBV11-2	15	many	CASSLVAGRTDTQYF
TRBV30	13	many	CAWSGAPNTEAFF
TRBV4-2	13	many	CASSQRGYTEAFF
TRBV5-1	14	medium-sized	CASSLETANYGYTF
TRBV28	12	-	CASSLTRYEKYF
TRBV5-5	15	many	CASSLGTGGMGTQYF
TRBV5-1	14	many	CASSPLQGTYGYTF
TRBV4-1	15	many	CASSQRTGTNEKLFF
TRBV6-1	15	few	CASSLRRYSNQPQHF
TRBV6-4	15	medium-sized	CASSEWQGDTDTQYF
TRBV12-3/TRBV12-4	17	many	CASSRTSGRGGTDTQYF
TRBV4-2	17	many	CASSRTGTSGSYYEQYF
TRBV3-1	15	many	CASSQSGRAGNEQFF
TRBV20-1	20	-	CSARDLRGGSRGLGVETQYF
TRBV6-1	15	medium-sized	CASSDGGRDTGELFF
TRBV20-1	15	many	CSARPRDRFTGELFF
TRBV14	13	many	CASSFRTDSPLHF
TRBV10-3	14	many	CAISGASGTGEQFF
TRBV27	15	medium-sized	CASKGLAGVIHEQYF
TRBV2	14	many	CASSEYGENSPLHF
TRBV20-1	15	many	CSARDGSQPTGEQFF
TRBV6-5	14	medium-sized	CASSYSGRVNEQFF
TRBV14	15	many	CASSHPDRNTGELFF
TRBV9	14	many	CASSVGRVEDTQYF
TRBV12-3/TRBV12-4	14	many	CASSLAGGADTQYF
TRBV4-1	15	many	CASSQDGGPKNIQYF
TRBV10-3	17	many	CAISESGGGTGVTEAFF
TRBV20-1	15	many	CSARVRAGSRETQYF
TRBV19	14	medium-sized	CASSIGQSNQPQHF
TRBV20-1	14	many	CSARGSGNNQPQHF
TRBV20-1	10	-	CSASENEQFF
TRBV12-3/TRBV12-4	16	medium-sized	CASSTGSGLAGNEQFF
TRBV20-1	15	-	CSARDLASSGNTIYF
TRBV7-6	16	many	CASSDRRTNRRVEQFF